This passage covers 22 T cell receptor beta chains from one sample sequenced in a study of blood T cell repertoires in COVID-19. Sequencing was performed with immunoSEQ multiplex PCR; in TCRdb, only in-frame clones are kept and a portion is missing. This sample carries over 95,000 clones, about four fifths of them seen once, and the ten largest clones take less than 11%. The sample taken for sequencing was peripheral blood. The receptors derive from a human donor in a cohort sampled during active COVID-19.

The CDR3 DNA is TGTGCCAGCAGTGGACAGGTGGGAAACATTCAGTACTTC. This gives the protein CASSGQVGNIQYF. This sequence joins TRBV2 and TRBJ2-4; possibly TRBD1 for D (6 bases). Between the trimmed V and J ends, which lost 4 bases and 6 bases, there was a span of 10 bases. Germline V gene lookup returns CDR1 SNHLY and CDR2 FYNNEI. The CDR3 length is 13 residues. Complete variable domain (other parts from reference TRBV2 and TRBJ2-4): EPEVTQTPSHQVTQMGQEVILRCVPISNHLYFYWYRQILGQKVEFLVSFYNNEISEKSEIFDDQFSVERPDGSNFTLKIRSTKLEDSAMYFCASSGQVGNIQYFGAGTRLSVL.

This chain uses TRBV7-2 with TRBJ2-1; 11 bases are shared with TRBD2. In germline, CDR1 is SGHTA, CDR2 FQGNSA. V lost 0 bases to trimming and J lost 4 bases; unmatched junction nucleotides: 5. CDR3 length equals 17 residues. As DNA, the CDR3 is TGTGCCAGCAGCTTAGCGGCTAGCGGGAGGTCTTACAATGAGCAGTTCTTC. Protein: CASSLAASGRSYNEQFF. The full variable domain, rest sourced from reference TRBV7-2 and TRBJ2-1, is GAGVSQSPSNKVTEKGKDVELRCDPISGHTALYWYRQSLGQGLEFLIYFQGNSAPDKSGLPSDRFSAERTGGSVSTLTIQRTQQEDSAVYLCASSLAASGRSYNEQFFGPGTRLTVL.

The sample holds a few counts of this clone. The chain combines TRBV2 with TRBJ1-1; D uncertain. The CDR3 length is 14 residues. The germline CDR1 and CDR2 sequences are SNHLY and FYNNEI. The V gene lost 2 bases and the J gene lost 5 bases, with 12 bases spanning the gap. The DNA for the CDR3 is TGTGCCAGCAGTGAATCCCCAGTGGTGACTGAAGCTTTCTTT. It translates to CASSESPVVTEAFF.

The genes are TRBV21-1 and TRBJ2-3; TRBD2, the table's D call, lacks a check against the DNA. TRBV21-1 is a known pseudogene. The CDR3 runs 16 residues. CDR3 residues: CASSKGVTGGTDTQYF. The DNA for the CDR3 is TGTGCCAGCAGCAAAGGGGTCACGGGAGGCACAGATACGCAGTATTTT.

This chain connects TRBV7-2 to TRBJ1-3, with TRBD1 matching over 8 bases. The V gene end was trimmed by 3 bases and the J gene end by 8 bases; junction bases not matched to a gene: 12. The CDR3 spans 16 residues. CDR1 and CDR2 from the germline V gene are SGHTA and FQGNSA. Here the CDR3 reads CASSLDRASLFDTIYF. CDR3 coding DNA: TGTGCCAGCAGCTTGGACAGGGCCTCGTTATTCGACACCATATATTTT.

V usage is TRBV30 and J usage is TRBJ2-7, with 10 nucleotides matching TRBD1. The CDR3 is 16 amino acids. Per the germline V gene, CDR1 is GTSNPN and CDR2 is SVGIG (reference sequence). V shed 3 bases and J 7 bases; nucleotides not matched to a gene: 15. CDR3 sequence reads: CAWSPIGTGALGEQYF. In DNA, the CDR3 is TGTGCCTGGAGCCCGATCGGGACAGGGGCGCTAGGAGAGCAGTACTTC.

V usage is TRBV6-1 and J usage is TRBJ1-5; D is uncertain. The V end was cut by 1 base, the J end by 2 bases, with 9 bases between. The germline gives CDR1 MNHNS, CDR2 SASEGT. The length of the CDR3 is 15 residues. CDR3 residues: CASSEGTVGNQPQHF. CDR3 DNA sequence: TGTGCCAGCAGTGAAGGTACGGTGGGCAATCAGCCCCAGCATTTT.

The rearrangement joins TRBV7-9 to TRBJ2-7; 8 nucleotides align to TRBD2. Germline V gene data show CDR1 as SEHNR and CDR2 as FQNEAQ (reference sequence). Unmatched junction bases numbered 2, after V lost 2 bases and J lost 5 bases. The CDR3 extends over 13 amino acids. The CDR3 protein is CASSLSTSDEQYF. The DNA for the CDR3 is TGTGCCAGCAGCTTATCGACTAGCGACGAGCAGTACTTC.

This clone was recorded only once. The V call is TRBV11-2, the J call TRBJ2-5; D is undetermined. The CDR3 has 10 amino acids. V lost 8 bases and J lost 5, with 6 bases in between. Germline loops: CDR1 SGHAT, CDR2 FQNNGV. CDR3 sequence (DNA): TGTGCCAGCGCTGGCGAGACCCAGTACTTC. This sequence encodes CASAGETQYF.

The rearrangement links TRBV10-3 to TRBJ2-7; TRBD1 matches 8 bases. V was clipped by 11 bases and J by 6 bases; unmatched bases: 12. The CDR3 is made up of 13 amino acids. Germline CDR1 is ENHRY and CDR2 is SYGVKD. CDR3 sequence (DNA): TGTGCCGGGCAGGGGGCTACGAAACGCGAGCAGTACTTC. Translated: CAGQGATKREQYF.

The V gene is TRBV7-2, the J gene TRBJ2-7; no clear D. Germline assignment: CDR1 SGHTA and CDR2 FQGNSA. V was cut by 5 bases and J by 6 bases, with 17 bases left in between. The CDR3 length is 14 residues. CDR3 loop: CASSPTPSRREQYF. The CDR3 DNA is TGTGCCAGCAGCCCTACCCCGAGCAGGCGCGAGCAGTACTTC.

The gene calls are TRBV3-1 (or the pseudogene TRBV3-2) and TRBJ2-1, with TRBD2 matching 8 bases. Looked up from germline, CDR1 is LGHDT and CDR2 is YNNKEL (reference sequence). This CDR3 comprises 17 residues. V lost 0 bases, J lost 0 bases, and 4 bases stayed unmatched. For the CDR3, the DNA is TGTGCCAGCAGCCAAGATCACCGGGAGGGCTCCTACAATGAGCAGTTCTTC. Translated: CASSQDHREGSYNEQFF.

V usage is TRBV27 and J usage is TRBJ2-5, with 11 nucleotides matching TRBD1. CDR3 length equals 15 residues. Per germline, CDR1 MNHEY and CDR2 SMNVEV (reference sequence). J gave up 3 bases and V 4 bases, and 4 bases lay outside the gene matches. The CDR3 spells CASSWGTGGKETQYF. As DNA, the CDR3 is TGTGCCAGCAGTTGGGGGACAGGGGGAAAAGAGACCCAGTACTTC.

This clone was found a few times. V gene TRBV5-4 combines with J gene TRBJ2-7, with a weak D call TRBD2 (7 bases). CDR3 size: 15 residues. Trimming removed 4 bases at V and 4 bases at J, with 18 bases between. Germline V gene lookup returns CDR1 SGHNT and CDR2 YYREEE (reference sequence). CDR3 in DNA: TGTGCCAGCAGCCTGGCCGGGGGGCAGCAATACGAGCAGTACTTC. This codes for CASSLAGGQQYEQYF.

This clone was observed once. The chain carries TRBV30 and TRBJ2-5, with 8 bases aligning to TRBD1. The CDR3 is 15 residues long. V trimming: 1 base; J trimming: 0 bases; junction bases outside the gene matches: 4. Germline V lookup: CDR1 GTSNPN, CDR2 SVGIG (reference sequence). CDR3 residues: CAWSGGTGNQETQYF. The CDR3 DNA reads TGTGCCTGGAGTGGGGGGACAGGCAACCAAGAGACCCAGTACTTC.

CDR3 DNA: TGCGCCAGCAGCTTACTAGCGGGAGCAATGATGAATGAGCAGTTCTTC. This codes for CASSLLAGAMMNEQFF. The chain uses TRBV5-1 and TRBJ2-1; 11 bases match TRBD2. V shed 2 bases, J shed 7 bases, and the junction held 8 bases outside the gene matches. Germline V gene lookup returns CDR1 SGHRS and CDR2 YFSETQ. CDR3 length: 16 amino acids.

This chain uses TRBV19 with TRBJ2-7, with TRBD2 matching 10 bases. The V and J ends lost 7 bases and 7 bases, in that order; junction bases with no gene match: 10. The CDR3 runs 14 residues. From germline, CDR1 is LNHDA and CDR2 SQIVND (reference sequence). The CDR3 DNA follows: TGTGCCAGTAACCGGAGGCTAGCGGGAGAAGAGCAGTACTTC. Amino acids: CASNRRLAGEEQYF.

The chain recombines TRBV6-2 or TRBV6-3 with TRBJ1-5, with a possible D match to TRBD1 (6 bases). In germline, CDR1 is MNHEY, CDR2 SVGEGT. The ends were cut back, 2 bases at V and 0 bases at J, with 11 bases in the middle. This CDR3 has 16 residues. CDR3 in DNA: TGTGCCAGCAGTTACCCCGAGGACAGTAGCAATCAGCCCCAGCATTTT. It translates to CASSYPEDSSNQPQHF.

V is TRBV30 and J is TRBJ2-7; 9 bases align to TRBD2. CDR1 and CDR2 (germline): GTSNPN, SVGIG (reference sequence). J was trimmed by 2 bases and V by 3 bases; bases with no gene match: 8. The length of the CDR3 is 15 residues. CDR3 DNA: TGTGCCTGGAGGCCACTAGCGGGTTACCCCTACGAGCAGTACTTC. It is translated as CAWRPLAGYPYEQYF.

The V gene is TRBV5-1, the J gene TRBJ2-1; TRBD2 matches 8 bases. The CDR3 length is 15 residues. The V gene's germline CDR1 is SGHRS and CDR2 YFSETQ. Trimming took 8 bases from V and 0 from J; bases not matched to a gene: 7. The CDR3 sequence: CASAGGGSSYNEQFF. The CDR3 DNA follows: TGCGCCAGTGCGGGGGGCGGGAGCTCCTACAATGAGCAGTTCTTC.

CDR3 in amino acids: CASSDYGTGAYEQYF. The CDR3 bases are TGCGCCAGCAGCGATTACGGGACAGGGGCCTACGAGCAGTACTTC. The J gene is TRBJ2-7, the V gene TRBV5-1; 10 nucleotides match TRBD1. V gave up 4 bases and J gave up 2 bases; unmatched junction bases: 6. Germline V gene lookup returns CDR1 SGHRS and CDR2 YFSETQ. The CDR3 sequence is 15 residues long.

In DNA form, the CDR3 reads TGTGCCTGGGAAACAGGGGGCGGTTCTCGGGAGACCCAGTACTTC. Protein sequence: CAWETGGGSRETQYF. The chain carries TRBV30 and TRBJ2-5, with TRBD1 matching over 9 bases. V shed 5 bases and J 5 bases; nucleotides not matched to a gene: 12. CDR1 and CDR2 from the germline V gene are GTSNPN and SVGIG (reference sequence). The CDR3 contains 15 residues.